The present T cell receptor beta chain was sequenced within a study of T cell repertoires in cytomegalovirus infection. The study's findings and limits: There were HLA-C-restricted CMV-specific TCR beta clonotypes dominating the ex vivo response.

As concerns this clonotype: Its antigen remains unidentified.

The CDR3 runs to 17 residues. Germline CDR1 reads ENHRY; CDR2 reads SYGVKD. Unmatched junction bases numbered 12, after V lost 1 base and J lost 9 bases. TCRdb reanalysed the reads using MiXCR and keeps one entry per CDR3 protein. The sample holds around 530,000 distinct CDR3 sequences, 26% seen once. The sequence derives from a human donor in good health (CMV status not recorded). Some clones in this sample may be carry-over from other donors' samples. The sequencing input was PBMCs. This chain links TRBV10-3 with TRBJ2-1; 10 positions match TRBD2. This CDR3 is CAISEFGGLAGELEQFF. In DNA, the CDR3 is TGTGCCATCAGTGAGTTCGGAGGGCTAGCGGGAGAGCTTGAGCAGTTCTTC.